This T cell receptor beta chain was documented in a study of OX40 agonist ivuxolimab in advanced cancers. Produced via immunoSEQ multiplex PCR; TCRdb's table is partial and in-frame only. The sample includes fewer than 40,000 clones, about 76% of them seen just once. The CDR3 consists of 15 residues. Looked up from germline, CDR1 is MDHEN and CDR2 is SYDVKM. Trimming cost V 3 bases and J 4 bases; bases outside gene matches: 7. This specimen consisted of CD4+ or CD8+ T cells sorted from blood, obtained in a trial of the OX40 agonist ivuxolimab. The sequence came from an adult with an advanced solid tumor such as melanoma, head and neck, liver or kidney cancer. V is TRBV28 and J is TRBJ2-7, with TRBD2 matching 9 bases. CDR3 protein: CASSFHSGRTYEQYF. CDR3 DNA: TGTGCCAGCAGTTTTCACAGCGGGAGGACTTACGAGCAGTACTTC.